This TCR beta chain is from a study of cytomegalovirus exposure and HLA in healthy donors. PCR used 60 Vbeta primers and 13 Jbeta primers. Assay used: immunoSEQ multiplex PCR; TCRdb lists only in-frame clones, some missing. The sample data list tens of thousands of clones. Germline CDR1 is SGHRS and CDR2 is YFSETQ. With 5 bases clipped from V and 2 bases from J, the junction kept 4 bases outside the gene matches. This CDR3 comprises 13 residues. Overall study results and limits: Earlier results showed most TCR beta V segments being productive about 87% or about 30% of the time. Further analysis, carried out later, found HLA-associated TCR beta chains more clonally expanded than equally common other chains.

Worth noting for this clone: As yet, its antigen is unknown.

The chain has TRBV5-1 and TRBJ2-7; 7 bases are shared with TRBD1. Specimen: PBMCs. The TCR was taken from a woman aged 50 to 60 in good health and CMV-seropositive. DNA of the CDR3: TGCGCCAGCAGTGACGACAGGGCCTACGAGCAGTACTTC. Its protein is CASSDDRAYEQYF.